This TCR beta chain was documented in a study of early T cells in non-severe SARS-CoV-2 infection. Germline values: CDR1 SEHNR, CDR2 FQNEAQ (reference sequence). There are 18 residues in the CDR3. J gave up 1 base and V 5 bases, and 8 bases lay outside the gene matches. Individual cDNA molecules were tagged with unique molecular identifiers, the study reported. A single record per CDR3 protein comes from TCRdb applying MiXCR to the 5' RACE reads. Found here are 35,000 to 45,000 distinct CDR3 sequences, approximately 5.9% of them singletons; the top ten hold approximately 7.5%. The TCR sequence derives from an adult who was a healthcare worker with PCR-confirmed SARS-CoV-2 infection or an uninfected control (not recorded which). The genes are TRBV7-9 and TRBJ2-3; TRBD2 matches at 14 bases. The sample was whole blood, taken at baseline. CDR3 coding DNA: TGTGCCAGCAGCCTGGGACTAGCGGGGGTTAAGGGCACAGATACGCAGTATTTT. This encodes CASSLGLAGVKGTDTQYF.